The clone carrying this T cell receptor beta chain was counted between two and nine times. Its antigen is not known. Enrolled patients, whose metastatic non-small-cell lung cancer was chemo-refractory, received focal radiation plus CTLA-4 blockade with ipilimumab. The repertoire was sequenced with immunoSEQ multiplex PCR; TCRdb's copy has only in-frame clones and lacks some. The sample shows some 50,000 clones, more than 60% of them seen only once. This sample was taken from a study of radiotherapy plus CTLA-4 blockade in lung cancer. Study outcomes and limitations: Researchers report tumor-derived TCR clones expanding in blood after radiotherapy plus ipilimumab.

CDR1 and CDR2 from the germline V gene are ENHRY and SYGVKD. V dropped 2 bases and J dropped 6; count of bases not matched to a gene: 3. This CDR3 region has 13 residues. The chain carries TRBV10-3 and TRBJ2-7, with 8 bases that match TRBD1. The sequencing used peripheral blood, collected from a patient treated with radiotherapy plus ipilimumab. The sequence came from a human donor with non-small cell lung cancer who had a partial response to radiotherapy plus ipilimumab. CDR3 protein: CAISEDRGFEQYF. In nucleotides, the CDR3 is TGTGCCATCAGTGAGGACAGGGGATTCGAGCAGTACTTC.